One T cell receptor beta chain is described in this entry. What it binds is not known. The sample is drawn from a study of T cell responses to AZD1222 COVID-19 vaccine. The germline V and J ends were trimmed by 0 bases and 2 bases, with 14 bases remaining between them. The CDR3 length is 16 residues. The germline CDR1 and CDR2 sequences are SGDLS and YYNGEE. The method was immunoSEQ multiplex PCR; TCRdb's version includes in-frame clones alone and lacks a portion of them. The sample contains more than 110,000 clones, 90% of which appear only once. Whole-study findings and limits: There were mostly white British donors and more females than males, and clonal diversity was possibly underestimated.

The rearrangement links TRBV9 to TRBJ2-5; the D gene is possibly TRBD2 (5 bases). The source material was peripheral blood, sampled on day 0 of AZD1222 vaccination. This TCR came from an adult in good health. The CDR3 DNA reads TGTGCCAGCAGCGTAGGACAAGGGCGGGCGCAAGAGACCCAGTACTTC. It is translated as CASSVGQGRAQETQYF. The full variable domain, rest sourced from reference TRBV9 and TRBJ2-5, is DSGVTQTPKHLITATGQRVTLRCSPRSGDLSVYWYQQSLDQGLQFLIQYYNGEERAKGNILERFSAQQFPDLHSELNLSSLELGDSALYFCASSVGQGRAQETQYFGPGTRLLVL.